The next 2 T cell receptor beta chains were all read from a single sample in a study of T cell responses to AZD1222 COVID-19 vaccine. Generated by immunoSEQ multiplex PCR, the TCRdb table keeps only in-frame clones and is missing some. The data hold around 130,000 clones, with around 90% observed a single time. This material consisted of peripheral blood, taken 28 days after the second AZD1222 dose. The receptors were sampled from an adult who received the AZD1222 COVID-19 vaccine.

This chain connects TRBV7-3 to TRBJ2-1; D assignment may be TRBD1 or TRBD2 (6 bases each). CDR3 length equals 15 residues. Germline assignment: CDR1 SGHTA and CDR2 FQGTGA. The V end was cut by 2 bases, the J end by 8 bases, with 16 bases between. As DNA, the CDR3 is TGTGCCAGCAGCTTAGGAGTTGGAGGGGGAGATGAGCAGTTCTTC. Translation gives CASSLGVGGGDEQFF.

V usage is TRBV28 and J usage is TRBJ1-5; TRBD1 aligns across 12 bases. Germline V gene lookup returns CDR1 MDHEN and CDR2 SYDVKM. Trimming cost V 6 bases and J 7 bases; bases outside gene matches: 10. The CDR3 loop spans 16 amino acids. The CDR3 nucleotides are TGTGCCAGCAGCTCGCCGGGACAGGGGGCGAGACAGCCCCAGCATTTT. Translating it yields CASSSPGQGARQPQHF.